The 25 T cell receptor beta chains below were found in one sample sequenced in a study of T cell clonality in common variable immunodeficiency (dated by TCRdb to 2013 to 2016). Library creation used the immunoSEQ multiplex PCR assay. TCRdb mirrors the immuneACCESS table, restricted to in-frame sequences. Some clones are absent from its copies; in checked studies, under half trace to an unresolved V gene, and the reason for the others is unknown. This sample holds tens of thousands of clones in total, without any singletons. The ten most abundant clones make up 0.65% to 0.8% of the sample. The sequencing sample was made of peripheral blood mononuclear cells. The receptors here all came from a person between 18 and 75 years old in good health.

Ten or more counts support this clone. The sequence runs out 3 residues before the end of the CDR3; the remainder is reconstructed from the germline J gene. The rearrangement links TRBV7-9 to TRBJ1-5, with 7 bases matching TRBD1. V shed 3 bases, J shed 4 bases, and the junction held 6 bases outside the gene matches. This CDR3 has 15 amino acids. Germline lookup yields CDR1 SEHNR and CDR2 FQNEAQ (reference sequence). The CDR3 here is CASSLVDRENQPQHF. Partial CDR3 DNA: TGTGCCAGCAGCTTGGTAGACAGGGAGAATCAGCCC.

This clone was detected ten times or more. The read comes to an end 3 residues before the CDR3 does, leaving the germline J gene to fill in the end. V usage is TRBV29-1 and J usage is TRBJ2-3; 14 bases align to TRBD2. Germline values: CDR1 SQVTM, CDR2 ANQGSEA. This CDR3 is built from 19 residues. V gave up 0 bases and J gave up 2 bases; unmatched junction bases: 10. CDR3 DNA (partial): TGCAGCGTTGAAGATGGGGGACTAGCGGGAGAGCTGAACACAGATACG. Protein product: CSVEDGGLAGELNTDT. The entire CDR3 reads CSVEDGGLAGELNTDTQYF.

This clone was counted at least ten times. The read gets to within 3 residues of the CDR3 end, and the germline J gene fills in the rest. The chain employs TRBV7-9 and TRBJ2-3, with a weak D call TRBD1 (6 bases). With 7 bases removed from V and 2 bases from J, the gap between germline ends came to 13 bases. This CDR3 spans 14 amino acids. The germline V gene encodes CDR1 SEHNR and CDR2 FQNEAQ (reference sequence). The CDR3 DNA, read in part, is TGTGCCAGCAAACAGGGTACCCCCACAGATACG. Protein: CASKQGTPTDT. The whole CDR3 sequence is CASKQGTPTDTQYF.

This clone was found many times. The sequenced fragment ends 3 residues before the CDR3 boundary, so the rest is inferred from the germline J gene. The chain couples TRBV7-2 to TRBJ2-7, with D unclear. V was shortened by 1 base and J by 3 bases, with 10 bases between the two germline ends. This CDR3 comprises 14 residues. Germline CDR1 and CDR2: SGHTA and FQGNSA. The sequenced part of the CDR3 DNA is TGTGCCAGCAGCTTAGTCGTACTAAGCTACGAG. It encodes CASSLVVLSYE. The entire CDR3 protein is CASSLVVLSYEQYF.

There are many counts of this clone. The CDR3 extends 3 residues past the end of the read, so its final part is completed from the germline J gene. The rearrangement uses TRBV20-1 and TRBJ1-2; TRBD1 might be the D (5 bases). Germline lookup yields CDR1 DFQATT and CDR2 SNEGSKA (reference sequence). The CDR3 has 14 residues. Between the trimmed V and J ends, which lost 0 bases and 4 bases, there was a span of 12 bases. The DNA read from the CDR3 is TGCAGTGCTAGAGATCCGGAGGACATCTATGGC. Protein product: CSARDPEDIYG. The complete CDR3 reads CSARDPEDIYGYTF.

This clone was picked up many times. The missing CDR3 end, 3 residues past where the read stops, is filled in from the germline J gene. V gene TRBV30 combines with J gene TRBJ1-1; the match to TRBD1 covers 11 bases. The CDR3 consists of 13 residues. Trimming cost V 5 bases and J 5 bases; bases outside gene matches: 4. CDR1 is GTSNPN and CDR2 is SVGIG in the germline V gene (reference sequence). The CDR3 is CAWRDRGWTEAFF. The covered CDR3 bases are TGTGCCTGGCGGGACAGGGGGTGGACTGAA.

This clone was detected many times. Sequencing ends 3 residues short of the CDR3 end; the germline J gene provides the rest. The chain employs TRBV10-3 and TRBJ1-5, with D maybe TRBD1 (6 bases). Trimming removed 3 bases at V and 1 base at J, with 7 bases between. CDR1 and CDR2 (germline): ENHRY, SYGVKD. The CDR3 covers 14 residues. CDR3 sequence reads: CAISEGQSNQPQHF. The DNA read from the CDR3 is TGTGCCATCAGTGAAGGACAGAGCAATCAGCCC.

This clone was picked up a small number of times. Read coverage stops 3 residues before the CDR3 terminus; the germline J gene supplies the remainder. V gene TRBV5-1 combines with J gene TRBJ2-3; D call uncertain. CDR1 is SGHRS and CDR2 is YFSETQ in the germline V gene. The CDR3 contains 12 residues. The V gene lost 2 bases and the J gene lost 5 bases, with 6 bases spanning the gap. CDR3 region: CASSLARDTQYF. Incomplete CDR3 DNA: TGCGCCAGCAGCTTAGCGAGAGATACG.

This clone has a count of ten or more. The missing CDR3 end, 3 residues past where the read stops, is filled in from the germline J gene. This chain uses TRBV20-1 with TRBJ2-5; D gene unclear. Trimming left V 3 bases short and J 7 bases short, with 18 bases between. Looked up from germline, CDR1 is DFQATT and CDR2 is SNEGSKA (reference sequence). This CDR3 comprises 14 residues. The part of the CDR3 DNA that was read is TGCAGTGCTAGGGGCCATTCATTTGTGGGGACC. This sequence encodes CSARGHSFVGT. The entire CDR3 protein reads CSARGHSFVGTQYF.

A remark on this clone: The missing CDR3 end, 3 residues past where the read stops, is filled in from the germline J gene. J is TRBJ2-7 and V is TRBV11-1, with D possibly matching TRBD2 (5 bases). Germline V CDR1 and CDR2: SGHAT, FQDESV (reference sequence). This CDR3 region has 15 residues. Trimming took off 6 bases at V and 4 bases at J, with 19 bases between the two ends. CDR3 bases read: TGTGCCAGCAGATCCGATCTGACTAAAACTTACGAG. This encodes CASRSDLTKTYE. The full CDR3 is CASRSDLTKTYEQYF.

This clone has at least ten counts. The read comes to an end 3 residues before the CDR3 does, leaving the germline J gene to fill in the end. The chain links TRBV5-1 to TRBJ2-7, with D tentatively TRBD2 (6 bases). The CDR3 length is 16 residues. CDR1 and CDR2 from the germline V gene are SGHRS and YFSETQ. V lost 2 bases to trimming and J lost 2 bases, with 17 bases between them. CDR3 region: CASSFTRVGGPYEQYF. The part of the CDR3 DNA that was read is TGCGCCAGCAGCTTCACCCGTGTCGGAGGGCCCTACGAG.

The CDR3 bases that were read are TGTGCCAGCTCCGACAGGAGTAGCGCAGATACG. The encoded protein is CASSDRSSADT. The whole CDR3 reads CASSDRSSADTQYF. The chain carries TRBV7-9 and TRBJ2-3, with D possibly matching TRBD1 (6 bases). From the germline J gene comes the end of the CDR3, since the read stops 3 residues before it. The CDR3 length is 14 residues. Germline CDR1 SEHNR, CDR2 FQNEAQ (reference sequence). Trimming cost V 8 bases and J 4 bases, with 16 bases left between them.

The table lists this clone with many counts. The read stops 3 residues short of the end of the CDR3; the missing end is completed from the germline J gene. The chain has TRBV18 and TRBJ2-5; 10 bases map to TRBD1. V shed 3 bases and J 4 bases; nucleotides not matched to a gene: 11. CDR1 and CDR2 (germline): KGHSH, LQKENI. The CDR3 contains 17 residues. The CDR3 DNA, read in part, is TGTGCCAGCTCACCCGAACGTCTCCGGGACAGGGGAGAGACC. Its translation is CASSPERLRDRGET. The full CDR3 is CASSPERLRDRGETQYF.

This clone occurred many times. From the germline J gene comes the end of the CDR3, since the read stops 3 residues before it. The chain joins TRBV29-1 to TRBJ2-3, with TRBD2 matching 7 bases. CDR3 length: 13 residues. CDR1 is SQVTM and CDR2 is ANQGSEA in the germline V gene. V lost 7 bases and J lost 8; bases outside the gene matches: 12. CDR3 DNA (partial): TGCAGCGAATCGGGACTACAAGCCGGTACG. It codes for CSESGLQAGT. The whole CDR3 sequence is CSESGLQAGTQYF.

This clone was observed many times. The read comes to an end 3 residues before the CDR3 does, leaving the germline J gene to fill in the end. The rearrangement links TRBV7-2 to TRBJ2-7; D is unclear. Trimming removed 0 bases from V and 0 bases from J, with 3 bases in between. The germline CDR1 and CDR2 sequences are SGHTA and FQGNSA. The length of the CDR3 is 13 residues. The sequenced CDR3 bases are TGTGCCAGCAGCTTAGCCAACTCCTACGAG. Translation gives CASSLANSYE. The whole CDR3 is CASSLANSYEQYF.

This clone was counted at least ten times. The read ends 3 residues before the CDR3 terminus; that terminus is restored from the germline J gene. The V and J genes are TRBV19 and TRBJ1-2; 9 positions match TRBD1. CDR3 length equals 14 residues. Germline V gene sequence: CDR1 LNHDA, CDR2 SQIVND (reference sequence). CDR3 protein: CASSITGGAGGYTF. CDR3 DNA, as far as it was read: TGTGCCAGTAGTATTACAGGGGGCGCAGGGGGC. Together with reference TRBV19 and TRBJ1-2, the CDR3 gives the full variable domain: DGGITQSPKYLFRKEGQNVTLSCEQNLNHDAMYWYRQDPGQGLRLIYYSQIVNDFQKGDIAEGYSVSREKKESFPLTVTSAQKNPTAFYLCASSITGGAGGYTFGSGTRLTVV.

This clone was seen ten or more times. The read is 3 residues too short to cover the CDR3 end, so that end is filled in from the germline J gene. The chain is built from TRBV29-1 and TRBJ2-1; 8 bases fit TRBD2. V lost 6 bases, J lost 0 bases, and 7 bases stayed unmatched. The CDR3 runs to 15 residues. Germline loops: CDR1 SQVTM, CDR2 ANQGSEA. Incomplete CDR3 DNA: TGCAGCGTCGGGACTAGTTTTAGCTCCTACAATGAG. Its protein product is CSVGTSFSSYNE. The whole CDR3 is CSVGTSFSSYNEQFF.

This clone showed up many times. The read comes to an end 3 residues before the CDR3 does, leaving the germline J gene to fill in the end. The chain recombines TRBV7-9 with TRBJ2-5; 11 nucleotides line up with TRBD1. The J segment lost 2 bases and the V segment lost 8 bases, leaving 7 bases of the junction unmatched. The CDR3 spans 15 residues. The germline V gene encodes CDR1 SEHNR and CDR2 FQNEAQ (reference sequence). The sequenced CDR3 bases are TGTGCCAGCGCCGGTGGGACAGGGGGACAAGAGACC. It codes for CASAGGTGGQET. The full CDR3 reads CASAGGTGGQETQYF.

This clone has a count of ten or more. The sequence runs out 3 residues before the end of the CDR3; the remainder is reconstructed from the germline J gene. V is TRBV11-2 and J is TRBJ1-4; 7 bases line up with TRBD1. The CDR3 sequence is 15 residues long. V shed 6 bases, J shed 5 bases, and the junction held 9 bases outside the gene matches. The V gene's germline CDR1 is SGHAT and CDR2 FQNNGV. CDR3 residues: CASSLRGLGNEKLFF. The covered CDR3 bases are TGTGCCAGCAGTCTAAGGGGGCTCGGAAATGAAAAA.

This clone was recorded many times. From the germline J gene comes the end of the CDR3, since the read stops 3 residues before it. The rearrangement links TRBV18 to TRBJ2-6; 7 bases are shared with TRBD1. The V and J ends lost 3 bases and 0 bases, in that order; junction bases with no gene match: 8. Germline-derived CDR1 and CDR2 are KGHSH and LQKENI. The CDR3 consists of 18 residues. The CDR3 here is CASSPLMGQYSGANVLTF. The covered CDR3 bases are TGTGCCAGCTCACCCCTAATGGGACAGTACTCTGGGGCCAACGTC.

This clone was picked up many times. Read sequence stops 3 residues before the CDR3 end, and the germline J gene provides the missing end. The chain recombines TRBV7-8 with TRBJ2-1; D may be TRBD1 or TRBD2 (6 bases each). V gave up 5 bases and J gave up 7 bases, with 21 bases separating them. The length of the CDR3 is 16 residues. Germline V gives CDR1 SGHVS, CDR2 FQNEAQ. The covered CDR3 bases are TGTGCCAGCAGCCGTGGGGTTCGAACAGGGAGGAATGAG. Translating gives CASSRGVRTGRNE. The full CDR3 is CASSRGVRTGRNEQFF.

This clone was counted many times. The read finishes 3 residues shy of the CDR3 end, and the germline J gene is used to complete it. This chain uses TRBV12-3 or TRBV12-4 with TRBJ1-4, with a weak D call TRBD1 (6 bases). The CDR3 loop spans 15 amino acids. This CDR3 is CASRVDRSTLGGLFF. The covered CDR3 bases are TGTGCCAGCAGGGTCGACAGGAGTACCCTAGGTGGA.

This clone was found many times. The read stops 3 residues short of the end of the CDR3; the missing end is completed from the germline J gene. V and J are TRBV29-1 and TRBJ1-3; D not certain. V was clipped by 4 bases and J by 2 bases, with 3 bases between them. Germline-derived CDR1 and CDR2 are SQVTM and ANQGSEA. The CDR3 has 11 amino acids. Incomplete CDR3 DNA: TGCAGCGTTGTAACTGGAAACACC. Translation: CSVVTGNT. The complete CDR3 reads CSVVTGNTIYF.

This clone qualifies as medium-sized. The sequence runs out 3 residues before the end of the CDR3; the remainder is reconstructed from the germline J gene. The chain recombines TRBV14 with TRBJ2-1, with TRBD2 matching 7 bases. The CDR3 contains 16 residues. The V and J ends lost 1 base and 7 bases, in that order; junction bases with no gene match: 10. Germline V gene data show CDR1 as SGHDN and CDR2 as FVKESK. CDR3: CASSQVPARRENEQFF. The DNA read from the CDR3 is TGTGCCAGCAGCCAAGTTCCCGCGAGGCGGGAGAATGAG.

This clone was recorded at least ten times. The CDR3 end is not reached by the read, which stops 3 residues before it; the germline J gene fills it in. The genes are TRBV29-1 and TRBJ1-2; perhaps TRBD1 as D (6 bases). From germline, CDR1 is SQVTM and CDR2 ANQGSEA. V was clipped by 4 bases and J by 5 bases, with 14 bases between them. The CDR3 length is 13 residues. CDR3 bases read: TGCAGCGTTGTGCAGGGGCAATGGTATGGC. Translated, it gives CSVVQGQWYG. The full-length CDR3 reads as CSVVQGQWYGYTF.